What follows is one T cell receptor (beta chain) and its context. The antigen is not known. Staining for CD45RO/CCR7/CD25/CD127/CD95/CD27 allowed sorting of CD4+ naive, central memory, regulatory and stem cell-like memory cells. V dropped 0 bases and J dropped 4 bases, with 9 bases sitting between them. The CDR3 contains 14 residues. Germline values: CDR1 LGHNA, CDR2 YSLEER. This sample was included in a study of beta chain features in type 1 diabetes. As for the study in general: Examination spanned about 110 million sorted cells from all samples. Study outcomes and limitations: TCRB CDR3s were moderately but significantly shorter in Type 1 diabetes patients in all four CD4+ subsets. Insertions were fewer and deletions more numerous at VDJ junctions in type 1 diabetes patients. Researchers cautioned that cDNA sequencing could over-represent cells with high TCR expression.

Expressed TCRB transcripts were sequenced because the isolated RNA had all been reverse transcribed beforehand. Clones were read by immunoSEQ multiplex PCR, and TCRdb kept only the in-frame ones, dropping some. The sample lists 100,000 to 150,000 clones, around 9% occurring once. J is TRBJ1-2 and V is TRBV4-3; the D is unclear. The sample consisted of central memory CD4+ T cells from blood. The clonotype comes from a man aged 30-40 years with type 1 diabetes. The CDR3 DNA reads as TGCGCCAGCAGCCAAGAGAAGGAGGGCTATGGCTACACCTTC. This gives the protein CASSQEKEGYGYTF.